This is a list of T cell receptor beta chains from one sample in a study of T cells in Graves' hyperthyroidism and ophthalmopathy. Via MiXCR, TCRdb re-called the multiplex PCR reads, giving one row per CDR3 protein. The sample has under 600,000 distinct CDR3 sequences, approximately 15% seen once; the top ten hold approximately 3.5%. Specimen: blood. These TCRs come from a woman between 40 and 50 years old with Graves' ophthalmopathy. Both conserved end residues are part of each CDR3. Expanded clones are given a class, and other clones once, few, many or no size at all.

v_call: TRBV12-3/TRBV12-4; clone_size: few; cdr3_aa: CASSLNWRAFF
v_call: TRBV28; clone_size: -; cdr3_aa: CASTPSTGTGVGQQYF
v_call: TRBV5-5; clone_size: few; cdr3_aa: CASSLGPPGLVRETQYF
v_call: TRBV7-9; clone_size: many; cdr3_aa: CASSSKGGWGETQYF
v_call: TRBV28; clone_size: few; cdr3_aa: CASTKDSPHNQPQHF
v_call: TRBV7-3; clone_size: -; cdr3_aa: CASSLTLTRGRRDTQYF
v_call: TRBV27; clone_size: many; cdr3_aa: CASSEPQTSGLYNEQFF
v_call: TRBV12-3/TRBV12-4; clone_size: few; cdr3_aa: CASSFRGSGRINNEQFF
v_call: TRBV30; clone_size: many; cdr3_aa: CAWSPESRGHGYTF
v_call: TRBV6-1; clone_size: many; cdr3_aa: CASSTTGEGTEAFF
v_call: TRBV3-1; clone_size: many; cdr3_aa: CASKTGVGSPLHF
v_call: TRBV19; clone_size: few; cdr3_aa: CASSIQGLKTEAFF
v_call: TRBV28; clone_size: few; cdr3_aa: CASRTSGSWYEQYF
v_call: TRBV7-9; clone_size: few; cdr3_aa: CASSFGGQEKLFF
v_call: TRBV2; clone_size: many; cdr3_aa: CASSPASSGRLGEQFF
v_call: TRBV28; clone_size: many; cdr3_aa: CASRTTGATNEKLFF
v_call: TRBV18; clone_size: many; cdr3_aa: CASSPGSSNQPQHF
v_call: TRBV27; clone_size: many; cdr3_aa: CASSRQWTAAIYEQYF
v_call: TRBV18; clone_size: few; cdr3_aa: CASSPQVGSETSTDTQYF
v_call: TRBV2; clone_size: few; cdr3_aa: CAQRSRNQETQYF
v_call: TRBV19; clone_size: -; cdr3_aa: CASSLGPSRSYEQYF
v_call: TRBV20-1; clone_size: few; cdr3_aa: CSASGQGTRYTF
v_call: TRBV11-2; clone_size: many; cdr3_aa: CASSSLGGWGTEAFF
v_call: TRBV11-2; clone_size: many; cdr3_aa: CASSLGDRATYEQYF
v_call: TRBV30; clone_size: many; cdr3_aa: CAWSIQGAGELFF
v_call: TRBV7-9; clone_size: -; cdr3_aa: CASSFGQTGELFF
v_call: TRBV9; clone_size: many; cdr3_aa: CASSVRSGPPYEQYF
v_call: TRBV12-3/TRBV12-4; clone_size: -; cdr3_aa: CASTPGFSTDTQYF
v_call: TRBV19; clone_size: -; cdr3_aa: CASSIFSGVSSGELFF
v_call: TRBV5-6; clone_size: -; cdr3_aa: CASSSQQGRRNSPLHF
v_call: TRBV20-1; clone_size: few; cdr3_aa: CSARAGYGYTF
v_call: TRBV12-5; clone_size: -; cdr3_aa: CASGWGGVTGTDTQYF
v_call: TRBV28; clone_size: many; cdr3_aa: CASSLWDRANEQFF
v_call: TRBV18; clone_size: many; cdr3_aa: CASSPYVINEQFF
v_call: TRBV28; clone_size: few; cdr3_aa: CASSLTASGTWPAEVSGNTIYF
v_call: TRBV7-2; clone_size: few; cdr3_aa: CASSVGGLAAEQFF
v_call: TRBV29-1; clone_size: -; cdr3_aa: CSSYSSNEQFF
v_call: TRBV11-2; clone_size: many; cdr3_aa: CASSTSGGSYNEQFF